This T cell receptor beta chain appears in the sequencing data of a study of T cell responses to AZD1222 COVID-19 vaccine. Background on the study: Analysis merged second doses at about 4 or about 12 weeks.

With respect to this clone: Its antigen is currently unknown.

Sequenced by immunoSEQ multiplex PCR; TCRdb stores in-frame clones only, minus some. The sample yields tens of thousands of clones, under 95% seen once. V was trimmed by 2 bases and J by 1 base, leaving 10 bases between them. The CDR3 is 14 amino acids. Germline V CDR1 and CDR2: SGHRS, YFSETQ. Whole-study findings and limits: Reportedly, close to half of spike-specific TCRs are directed against unmutated variant regions. Most donors were white British and more were female, and clonal diversity was possibly underestimated.

Sequences were derived from peripheral blood, sampled on day 0 of AZD1222 vaccination. The chain is built from TRBV5-1 and TRBJ2-7; D unclear. The receptor was derived from an adult in good health. CDR3 in DNA: TGCGCCAGCAGCTTCCCCGAAAGATCCTACGAGCAGTACTTC. Protein: CASSFPERSYEQYF.